Listed here are 12 T cell receptor beta chains from one sample, sequenced in a study of identical twins (dated by TCRdb to about 2016). Library construction relied on 5' RACE. The sequencer listed for this sample is Illumina HiSeq 2000. TCRdb passed the public sequencing reads through fastp at Q25 and MiXCR, retaining productive beta sequences. Rows are combined by CDR3 protein, so each entry shows the most common genes and DNA. This sample holds about 480,000 distinct CDR3 sequences; 14% were observed only once. The top ten clonotypes cover more than 0.5% of the sample. A further study also used this sample, focusing on yellow fever vaccine responses in identical twins.

The sample consisted of CD4+ T cells sorted from blood. The receptor set was obtained from a young woman in good health.

This clonotype has only a few counts. The rearrangement links TRBV5-4 to TRBJ2-2; 11 bases map to TRBD2. The germline gives CDR1 SGHNT, CDR2 YYREEE (reference sequence). The ends lost 0 bases at V and 1 base at J; junction bases unmatched: 2. This CDR3 contains 17 residues. The DNA of the CDR3 is TGTGCCAGCAGCTTGGGCCTAGCGGGAGGGAACACCGGGGAGCTGTTTTTT. Its protein product is CASSLGLAGGNTGELFF.

In its sample, this clonotype was seen a few times. The chain uses TRBV5-6 and TRBJ2-2; 11 nucleotides match TRBD2. This CDR3 has 17 residues. Germline CDR1 reads SGHDT; CDR2 reads YYEEEE. Trimming took 0 bases from V and 4 from J; bases not matched to a gene: 5. The CDR3 sequence is CASSLGSGGAGTGELFF. The CDR3 DNA is TGTGCCAGCAGCTTGGGTAGCGGGGGGGCCGGCACCGGGGAGCTGTTTTTT.

The V gene is TRBV10-3, the J gene TRBJ2-6; 7 bases agree with TRBD2. The V gene end was trimmed by 3 bases and the J gene end by 0 bases; junction bases not matched to a gene: 11. The CDR3 covers 19 residues. CDR1 is ENHRY and CDR2 is SYGVKD in the germline V gene. Here the CDR3 reads CAISDAAGRADSGANVLTF. CDR3 nucleotides: TGTGCCATCAGTGATGCGGCAGGGAGGGCCGACTCTGGGGCCAACGTCCTGACTTTC.

The rearrangement joins TRBV5-1 to TRBJ1-1; unclear D gene. Germline CDR1 reads SGHRS; CDR2 reads YFSETQ. This CDR3 spans 12 amino acids. V was pared by 3 bases and J by 1 base, with 4 bases between. The CDR3 region has the DNA TGCGCCAGCAGCTGGGGGAACACTGAAGCTTTCTTT. Residues: CASSWGNTEAFF.

The chain is built from TRBV10-3 and TRBJ2-3; D may be TRBD2 (6 bases). The length of the CDR3 is 14 residues. The ends were cut back, 4 bases at V and 5 bases at J, with 13 bases in the middle. Germline V gene lookup returns CDR1 ENHRY and CDR2 SYGVKD. CDR3 loop: CAISAGTHLDTQYF. The CDR3 coding sequence is TGTGCCATCAGTGCGGGGACTCACTTAGATACGCAGTATTTT.

This clonotype has more than one count but fewer than ten. This chain links TRBV5-6 with TRBJ1-4, with D possibly matching TRBD1 (6 bases). CDR1 and CDR2 (germline): SGHDT, YYEEEE. This CDR3 contains 14 residues. Trimming shortened V by 2 bases and J by 4 bases, and 9 bases separated the two germline ends. CDR3 in DNA: TGTGCCAGCAGCTTTTACAGGGTTAATGAAAAACTGTTTTTT. Translated: CASSFYRVNEKLFF.

This clonotype has more than one count but fewer than ten. The chain employs TRBV9 and TRBJ2-3, with 9 bases that match TRBD2. The CDR3 runs 18 residues. Germline trimming cut 6 bases from V and 1 base from J; bases unmatched to any gene: 15. The germline CDR1 and CDR2 sequences are SGDLS and YYNGEE. The CDR3 nucleotides read TGTGCCAGCAACGCCCCCCGAACAAGCGGGGGGCGCACAGATACGCAGTATTTT. This translates into CASNAPRTSGGRTDTQYF.

A few counts support this clonotype. J is TRBJ2-7 and V is TRBV11-1; perhaps TRBD2 as D (5 bases). Trimming left V 2 bases short and J 2 bases short, with 13 bases between. CDR3 length: 15 amino acids. Germline loops: CDR1 SGHAT, CDR2 FQDESV (reference sequence). CDR3 loop: CASSLLSGIPYEQYF. CDR3 in DNA: TGTGCCAGCAGCTTACTGTCGGGAATTCCCTACGAGCAGTACTTC.

The gene calls are TRBV30 and TRBJ1-1; D remains unclear. The length of the CDR3 is 11 residues. Germline loops: CDR1 GTSNPN, CDR2 SVGIG (reference sequence). V shed 3 bases and J shed 5 bases, with 7 bases lying between them. CDR3 region: CAWSGMTEAFF. The DNA of the CDR3 is TGTGCCTGGAGCGGGATGACTGAAGCTTTCTTT.

The chain combines TRBV18 with TRBJ2-1, with 9 bases fitting TRBD2. The J segment lost 3 bases and the V segment lost 4 bases, leaving 7 bases of the junction unmatched. Germline CDR1 is KGHSH and CDR2 is LQKENI. This CDR3 is built from 16 residues. CDR3 sequence: CASSLKAGGDYNEQFF. The CDR3 DNA reads TGTGCCAGCTCACTAAAAGCGGGAGGTGACTACAATGAGCAGTTCTTC.

This clonotype was seen at least ten times. The V and J genes are TRBV15 and TRBJ2-4; unclear D gene. CDR3 length: 17 residues. CDR1 is LNHNV, CDR2 YYDKDF, per germline (reference sequence). Trimming pared 2 bases from V and 0 bases from J, leaving 14 bases between. The DNA for the CDR3 is TGTGCCACCAGCAGACACACCACGCTTTTAGCCAAAAACATTCAGTACTTC. Its protein product is CATSRHTTLLAKNIQYF.

The J gene is TRBJ2-1, the V gene TRBV12-3 or TRBV12-4; D perhaps matches TRBD1 (6 bases). Trimming took 8 bases from V and 3 from J, leaving 14 bases between them. The CDR3 extends over 14 amino acids. This CDR3 is CASAVAGDYNEQFF. CDR3 DNA sequence: TGTGCCAGCGCCGTGGCAGGGGACTACAATGAGCAGTTCTTC.